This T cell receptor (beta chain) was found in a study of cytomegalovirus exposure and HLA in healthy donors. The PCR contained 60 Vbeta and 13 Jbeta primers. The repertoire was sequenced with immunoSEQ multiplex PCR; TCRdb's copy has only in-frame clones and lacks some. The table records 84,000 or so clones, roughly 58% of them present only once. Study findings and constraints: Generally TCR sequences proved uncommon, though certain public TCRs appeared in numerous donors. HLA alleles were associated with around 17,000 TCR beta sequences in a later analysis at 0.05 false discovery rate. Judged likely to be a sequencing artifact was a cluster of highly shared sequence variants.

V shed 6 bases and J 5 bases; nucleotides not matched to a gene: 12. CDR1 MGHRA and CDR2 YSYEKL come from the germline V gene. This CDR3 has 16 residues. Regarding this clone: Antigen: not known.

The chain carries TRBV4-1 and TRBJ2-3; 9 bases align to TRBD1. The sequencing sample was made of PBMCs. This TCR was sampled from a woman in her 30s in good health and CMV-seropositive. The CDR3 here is CASSRGWTGEGDTQYF. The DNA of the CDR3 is TGCGCCAGCAGTCGGGGTTGGACAGGGGAAGGAGATACGCAGTATTTT.